This TCR beta chain stems from a study of neurological immune-mediated disorders (dated by TCRdb to about 2019). Concerning the study at large: Peripheral blood TCR-beta repertoires from patients with HTLV-I-associated myelopathy (HAM/TSP), patients with multiple sclerosis, and healthy controls were compared in the study using UMI-based sequencing. The approximately 100 TCR-beta libraries included longitudinal samples, technical triplicates and paired sorted CD4+ and CD8+ T-cell subsets alongside PBMC samples. Longitudinal HAM/TSP and healthy donors had 3 time-points each (roughly 3-45 month intervals). The cohort was made up of 68 subjects, consisting of around 15 HAM/TSP patients, about 34 multiple sclerosis patients and 20 or so healthy controls. Overall results and qualifications from the work: TCR clonal expansion was greatest in HAM/TSP patients and smallest in MS patients, who ranked below even healthy controls. No identical CDR3 amino acid sequences were found to be shared among expanded clones across subjects, suggesting that TCR-beta repertoires were private in all groups.

Sequences SGDLS (CDR1) and YYNGEE (CDR2) are obtained from the germline V gene. The CDR3 starts with the cysteine, ends with the phenylalanine, and has 15 residues. The only DNA kept is the CDR3, 45 bases in frame from the first base. V is pruned by 4 bases and J by 3 bases, leaving 8 bases of the junction without a gene match. The sample's time point, from its label and the paper: longitudinal time-point 1 (baseline). Blood bank volunteers in Maryland, USA served as the healthy controls. Unsorted PBMC libraries were generated from 2 million PBMCs stored in RNAlater at -80 °C until RNA extraction. Peripheral blood underwent Ficoll-Hypaque density gradient centrifugation to isolate PBMCs, which were then cryopreserved in liquid nitrogen. cDNA was synthesized by template-switch 5'RACE using a primer carrying a 10-nucleotide random unique molecular identifier by which each TCR transcript was tagged. Over 170 million TCR-beta sequences, covering 15-18 subjects, were produced in each sequencing run. The RNeasy kit was used for extraction of total RNA. TCR-beta VDJ regions were amplified with primers for the TCR constant region and the 5'RACE anchor, using the KAPA Real-time Library Amplification kit. A first PCR added sample indexes and Illumina adaptors, and a second PCR then raised library yield. After purification with Ampure beads, the TCR product of roughly 650 bp was size-selected on a 2% E-gel SizeSelection system. Library quality was checked on a Bioanalyzer, concentration was measured with Qubit, and libraries were quantified with the Kapa Library Quantification kit before pooling. Libraries were sequenced paired-end 2 x 150 bp on an Illumina HiSeq 2500. To increase sequence diversity, roughly 24-32% phiX was spiked into each library pool. The published analysis was carried out like this. Quality-filtered reads were processed with the UMI-based MiGEC pipeline, and over 75% of raw TCR sequences were removed by the MiGEC pipeline during error correction. IMGT germline references were used for aligning VDJ genes, and each clonotype was defined as a unique CDR3 amino acid sequence together with its V-J genes. VDJtools evaluated clonal expansion, Shannon diversity and CDR3 relatedness (CalcPairwiseDistances, ClusterSamples); CLCbio workbench built phylogenetic trees. Using coefficient-of-variation modelling across technical triplicates, the study counted a clone as expanded if it had at least 8 unique UMIs. TCRdb's own reprocessing of the public reads used fastp at Q25 and MiXCR and kept productive beta chains. Each CDR3 protein gets just one entry, which takes the most common genes and DNA from the rows behind it. What appears here as the V and J calls and clone size reflects TCRdb's work, not the paper's. This sample lists tens of thousands of distinct CDR3 sequences; 10% were detected once. The top ten hold 8.5% to 10% of the sample.

This clonotype occurred many times. It lacks a known antigen. Per-base qualities were not stored, and no clone one base away is much larger. The receptor was derived from a man aged 30-40 years in good health. The rearrangement joined TRBV9 to TRBJ2-7, and TRBD1 matches 9 of the central bases. The sequenced material came from PBMCs. Here is the DNA: TGTGCCAGCAGCACCGAACAGGGGGCCGACTACGAGCAGTACTTC. Its protein product is CASSTEQGADYEQYF.